In this sample, the clone carrying this TCR beta chain turned up many times. The antigen is not known. The data are from a study of neurological immune-mediated disorders. General study points: Across subjects, expanded clones had no CDR3 amino acid sequences in common, pointing to private repertoires in all groups. The greatest TCR clonal expansion appeared in HTLV-1-associated myelopathy and the smallest, falling below healthy controls, in multiple sclerosis.

This CDR3 spans 14 amino acids. The germline V gene encodes CDR1 DFQATT and CDR2 SNEGSKA (reference sequence). Time point: longitudinal time-point 3. The cDNA was generated through 5'RACE incorporating 10-nucleotide random UMIs. Over 180 million TCR-beta sequences, together covering 15-18 subjects, were produced by every individual sequencing run that was carried out. Via MiXCR, TCRdb re-called the 5' RACE reads, giving one row per CDR3 protein. The sample carries approximately 45,000 distinct CDR3 sequences, around an eighth recorded once. The chain carries TRBV20-1 and TRBJ2-2, with 8 nucleotides matching TRBD2. The TCR was taken from a man under 40 in good health. The specimen sequenced was PBMCs. CDR3 loop: CSASGLANTGELFF. CDR3 coding DNA: TGCAGCGCTTCGGGACTAGCGAACACCGGGGAGCTGTTTTTT.